This T cell receptor (beta chain) was profiled in a study of shared clonotypes between healthy human individuals. CD45RO-negative CD8 cells positively selected for CCR7 made up the naive population, which excluded terminally differentiated effector memory CD45RA+ cells. The method was immunoSEQ multiplex PCR; TCRdb's version includes in-frame clones alone and lacks a portion of them. The profile shows 550,000 to 650,000 clones, 95% to 96% of them singletons. Notes on this clone: Its antigen is unidentified.

Study observations and caveats: Sampling covered nothing but blood. Tissue TCR repertoires likely differ from those found in blood.

The sample consisted of naive CD8+ T cells sorted from blood. The sequence came from a woman under 40 in good health.

Here the CDR3 reads CASSPRGNSGYTF. DNA for the CDR3: TGTGCCAGCAGCCCCAGGGGGAACAGTGGCTACACCTTC. This chain links TRBV6-1 with TRBJ1-2, with 7 bases that match TRBD1. This CDR3 region has 13 residues. Trimming took 6 bases from V and 7 from J; bases not matched to a gene: 8. Germline CDR1 and CDR2: MNHNS and SASEGT.